This TCR beta chain was identified during a study of OX40 agonist ivuxolimab in advanced cancers. Across the whole study: As their treatment, patients were administered ivuxolimab, an agonistic anti-OX40 (CD134) antibody. A history of anti-PD-1, anti-PD-L1 or anti-CTLA-4 therapy was acceptable, and 30% to 45% had some. Study outcomes and limitations: Not determined was the antigen specificity of the expanded peripheral T cells.

Peripheral blood came from all dose cohorts at three timepoints. The V end lost 0 bases, the J end lost 4 bases, and 7 bases lay between the germline ends. The CDR3 sequence is 13 residues long. Germline assignment: CDR1 SGHDN and CDR2 FVKESK. Notes on this clone: Its antigen is still unknown.

The repertoire was sequenced with immunoSEQ multiplex PCR; TCRdb's copy has only in-frame clones and lacks some. The data hold some 48,000 clones, with about 81% observed a single time. The rearrangement links TRBV14 to TRBJ2-7, with D possibly being TRBD1 (6 bases). Sample: CD4+ or CD8+ T cells sorted from blood, taken in a trial of the OX40 agonist ivuxolimab. The TCR comes from an adult with an advanced solid tumor such as melanoma, head and neck, liver or kidney cancer. DNA for the CDR3: TGTGCCAGCAGCCAAGAACAGGGTTACGAGCAGTACTTC. Amino acids: CASSQEQGYEQYF.